The clone carrying this T cell receptor (beta chain) was recorded a few times. Its target is not known. For less than eleven days, roughly 10^5 sorted CD4+ cells grew with T cell-depleted PBMCs and CEF. The V end was cut by 4 bases, the J end by 9 bases, with 17 bases between. From germline, CDR1 is SGHDT and CDR2 YYEEEE. CDR3 length: 14 residues. These data come from a study of CD4 T cells in relation to SARS-CoV-2 and coronaviruses. The overall study: After approximately 10 days of antigen culture, PBMC TCR beta CDR3s were sequenced. Convalescent patients had median age 38.5 years, range about 20 to 75.

Libraries were prepared by immunoSEQ multiplex PCR; TCRdb keeps only in-frame clonotypes and omits some of them. The table lists about 43,000 clones, over 70% of them singletons. The TCR comes from an adult with COVID-19. Sample: naive CD4+ T cells from PBMCs, cultured in vitro. Subset here: naive CD4+ T cells isolated by negative enrichment. The chain recombines TRBV5-6 with TRBJ1-5; no reliable D call. The CDR3 reads CASSRAVAARPQHF. The CDR3 DNA follows: TGTGCCAGCAGCCGGGCCGTGGCGGCGCGGCCCCAGCATTTT.